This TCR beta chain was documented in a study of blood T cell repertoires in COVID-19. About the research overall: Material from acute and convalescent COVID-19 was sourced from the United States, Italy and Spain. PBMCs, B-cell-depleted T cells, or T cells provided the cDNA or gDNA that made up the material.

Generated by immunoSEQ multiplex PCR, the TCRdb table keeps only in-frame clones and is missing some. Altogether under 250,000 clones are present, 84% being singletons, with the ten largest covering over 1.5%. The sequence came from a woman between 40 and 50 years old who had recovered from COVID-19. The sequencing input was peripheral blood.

The CDR3: CASSPSSANYGYTF. In DNA, the CDR3 is TGTGCCAGCAGCCCGAGTTCGGCTAACTATGGCTACACCTTC. The chain is built from TRBV7-8 and TRBJ1-2; no firm D call. Trimming stripped 5 bases from V and 0 bases from J, with 10 bases between. CDR1 is SGHVS, CDR2 FQNEAQ, per germline. The CDR3 length is 14 residues.